This TCR beta chain originates from a study of T-cell reconstitution after alpha-beta-depleted transplantation in children. Molecular barcoding with unique molecular identifiers was used for the TCRbeta library. TCRdb itself ran the PCR reads through MiXCR, one entry per CDR3 protein. In the table there are around 200,000 distinct CDR3 sequences, over 5.5% of which are singletons. This clonotype was recorded at least ten times. Germline loops: CDR1 LGHNA, CDR2 YNFKEQ. V lost 0 bases to trimming and J lost 4 bases, with 6 bases between them. The CDR3 totals 14 residues. The sequences come from PBMCs from the stem cell graft donor, collected from the stem cell graft. The chain carries TRBV4-2 and TRBJ2-2; no firm D call. The sequence came from a human donor who donated a stem cell graft to a child with Wiskott-Aldrich syndrome. In DNA, the CDR3 is TGTGCCAGCAGCCAAGACTCGGGCACCGGGGAGCTGTTTTTT. This encodes CASSQDSGTGELFF.